This is a list of T cell receptor beta chains from one sample in a study of a mutant IDH1 vaccine in newly diagnosed glioma. These TCRs are of unknown antigen specificity. Here immunoSEQ multiplex PCR was the method, and the copy in TCRdb shows in-frame clones only, minus some. The sample has approximately 66,000 clones; approximately 87% are singletons. Material: PBMCs, obtained from a glioma patient whose treatment included an IDH1 peptide vaccine. These receptors came from a young man with glioma. Each CDR3 is given with its conserved first and last residue.

>TRBV5-1
CASSSGRTNEKLFF
>TRBV29-1
CSAGQGSYEQYF
>TRBV7-3
CASSPPSAGANVLTF
>TRBV14
CASSQPTGLAGFQETQYF
>TRBV7-2
CASSPTGGIPDTQYF
>TRBV2
CASSESLSGPGNTIYF
>TRBV9
CASSGRGDLREQFF
>TRBV25-1
CASSPTTGWSDSPLHF
>TRBV4-2
CASSLSTDTQYF
>TRBV5-1
CASSFFRGQETQYF
>TRBV4-2
CASSQEGGTPSYEQYF
>TRBV18
CASSPQADLEAFF
>TRBV7-9
CASSLRQGKNTEAFF
>TRBV7-9
CASSHRGGLGTEAFF
>TRBV25-1
CASSGQDPTEAFF
>TRBV7-6
CASSLRPRDLLAFF
>TRBV7-8
CASSSHRLYSNQPQHF
>TRBV7-2
CASSPGRLETQYF
>TRBV5-1
CASSATGSSAGNTIYF
>TRBV27
CASSYTSTPSYEQYF
>TRBV27
CASGGTGRGETQYF
>TRBV2
CASSGSKLGDRHNEQFF
>TRBV19
CASSRSWGIGEQYF
>TRBV28
CASSLEREMNTEAFF
>TRBV18
CASSGDRGYEQYF
>TRBV6-6
CASSYGGYNEQFF
>TRBV5-1
CASSPSPQGIAKNIQYF
>TRBV30
CAWSARGEQFF
>TRBV7-3
CASSLNAAYEQYF
>TRBV7-3
CASSLRRGARDTQYF
>TRBV19
CASSITGVQGSPLHF
>TRBV25-1
CASRRGDGEQYF
>TRBV6-5
CASSSVLTGNTIYF
>TRBV11-2
CASSSSGRTSFYEQYF
>TRBV6-5
CASSLSGQGVYNEQFF
>TRBV5-6
CASSLLGGSVAYNEQFF
>TRBV19
CASSITGSKETQYF
>TRBV7-9
CASSLAGRTYEQYF
>TRBV6-6
CASSDPEAFF
>TRBV11-1
CASSRSRLQPQHF
>TRBV5-4
CASSGQGGTDTQYF
>TRBV4-1
CASSQDPSGTSSYEQYF
>TRBV11-2
CASSAQGYEQFF
>TRBV9
CASSVGADYVCSNQPQHF
>TRBV5-5
CASSLSRGRGDTQYF
>TRBV7-9
CASSLGGGPYNEQFF
>TRBV10-2
CASRPSGGNQPQHF
>TRBV30
CAWSKRGGTEAFF
>TRBV6-6
CASSYSAGAGDTQYF
>TRBV4-1
CASSQDKGGSGNTIYF
>TRBV30
CAWSPPLTAKEQYF
>TRBV5-1
CASSLRPAPYNEQFF
>TRBV5-1
CASSSTGAPYNEQFF